The 24 T cell receptor beta chains given below trace back to one sample, sequenced in a study of T cell responses to AZD1222 COVID-19 vaccine. Measured with immunoSEQ multiplex PCR; TCRdb has only the in-frame clones, and not every one. The sample has 130,000 or so clones, roughly 92% seen once. Specimen: peripheral blood, collected on day 0 of AZD1222 vaccination. Receptors originate from an adult in good health.

The rearrangement uses TRBV7-6 and TRBJ1-5; D unclear. The CDR3 length is 20 residues. V gave up 1 base and J gave up 0 bases, with 22 bases separating them. The germline gives CDR1 SGHVS, CDR2 FNYEAQ. The CDR3 loop is CASSLGGVNTQRYSNQPQHF. The CDR3 DNA follows: TGTGCCAGCAGCTTAGGAGGAGTAAATACCCAACGCTATAGCAATCAGCCCCAGCATTTT.

The chain carries TRBV29-1 and TRBJ1-2; D might be TRBD1 (6 bases). The CDR3 runs to 13 residues. The germline V and J ends were trimmed by 1 base and 7 bases, with 13 bases remaining between them. CDR1 is SQVTM, CDR2 ANQGSEA, per germline. The CDR3 DNA reads TGCAGCGTTGAAGGGCCAGGGGCTGGTGGCTACACCTTC. The encoded protein is CSVEGPGAGGYTF.

A remark on this clone: The CDR3 end shows no conserved phenylalanine or tryptophan, and so a read error is likely. Because the CDR3's place on the DNA is in doubt, the DNA is left out and the CDR3 is given as listed by TCRdb. The V and J genes are TRBV24-1 and TRBJ1-4; TRBD1, the D gene given by the table, was not confirmed from the DNA. Looked up from germline, CDR1 is KGHDR and CDR2 is SFDVKD. Both ends counted, the CDR3 spans 10 residues. This chain's CDR3 is CATSARQGEP.

V and J are TRBV3-1 (or the pseudogene TRBV3-2) and TRBJ1-5, with unresolved D. Germline CDR1 is LGHDT and CDR2 is YNNKEL (reference sequence). V was shortened by 4 bases and J by 5 bases, with 12 bases between the two germline ends. CDR3 length: 14 amino acids. The CDR3 DNA reads as TGTGCCAGCAGCCCCGGACTCTCCGATCAGCCCCAGCATTTT. Encoded protein: CASSPGLSDQPQHF.

This clone is a singleton in its sample. The chain has TRBV2 and TRBJ2-3, with a weak D call TRBD1 (5 bases). This CDR3 contains 14 residues. V gave up 2 bases and J gave up 0 bases, with 6 bases separating them. Germline values: CDR1 SNHLY, CDR2 FYNNEI. The CDR3 protein is CASSETGSTDTQYF. Here the CDR3 DNA reads TGTGCCAGCAGTGAAACAGGTAGCACAGATACGCAGTATTTT.

The chain has TRBV18 and TRBJ1-2; TRBD1 is a possible D gene (5 bases). The CDR3 runs to 16 residues. Trimming removed 0 bases at V and 7 bases at J, with 18 bases between. Germline assignment: CDR1 KGHSH and CDR2 LQKENI. CDR3 in DNA: TGTGCCAGCTCACCACCGGGGGGGGGATCCAGCTCTGGCTACACCTTC. Translation: CASSPPGGGSSSGYTF. The full variable domain, rest sourced from reference TRBV18 and TRBJ1-2, is NAGVMQNPRHLVRRRGQEARLRCSPMKGHSHVYWYRQLPEEGLKFMVYLQKENIIDESGMPKERFSAEFPKEGPSILRIQQVVRGDSAAYFCASSPPGGGSSSGYTFGSGTRLTVV.

This rearrangement joins TRBV27 to TRBJ1-2; D ambiguous. The CDR3 is made up of 14 amino acids. The V and J ends lost 3 bases and 4 bases respectively, with 12 bases between them. The germline V gene has CDR1 MNHEY and CDR2 SMNVEV (reference sequence). CDR3 protein: CASSFRAASYGYTF. DNA of the CDR3: TGTGCCAGCAGTTTCCGGGCAGCTTCCTATGGCTACACCTTC.

The chain is built from TRBV2 and TRBJ1-1; D remains ambiguous. The CDR3 runs 11 residues. The V and J ends lost 6 bases and 2 bases respectively, with 4 bases between them. Germline CDR1 reads SNHLY; CDR2 reads FYNNEI. CDR3 nucleotides: TGTGCCAGCAGGGGTAACACTGAAGCTTTCTTT. Translation: CASRGNTEAFF.

The rearrangement joins TRBV19 to TRBJ1-1; D not resolved. Trimming cost V 4 bases and J 3 bases, with 9 bases left between them. The CDR3 contains 13 residues. Per the germline V gene, CDR1 is LNHDA and CDR2 is SQIVND (reference sequence). CDR3 in DNA: TGTGCCAGTAGTAGCCAACGGGACACTGAAGCTTTCTTT. Translated: CASSSQRDTEAFF.

The genes are TRBV5-1 and TRBJ2-1; a weak D match, TRBD2 (5 bases). The CDR3 spans 15 residues. Germline CDR1 SGHRS, CDR2 YFSETQ. Trimming stripped 4 bases from V and 3 bases from J, with 14 bases between. The CDR3 DNA reads as TGCGCCAGCAGCGCCTCTCGGGGAAACTACAATGAGCAGTTCTTC. It is translated as CASSASRGNYNEQFF.

The CDR3 DNA follows: TGTGCCAGCAGCCCCAAGGGCTCCTACGAGCAGTACTTC. Its protein is CASSPKGSYEQYF. The chain joins TRBV7-9 to TRBJ2-7; D is undetermined. CDR1 and CDR2 (germline): SEHNR, FQNEAQ (reference sequence). Trimming shortened V by 5 bases and J by 0 bases, and 8 bases separated the two germline ends. CDR3 length equals 13 residues.

This sequence joins TRBV25-1 and TRBJ2-1, with D hard to call. Per germline, CDR1 MGHDK and CDR2 SYGVNS. This CDR3 is built from 14 residues. V lost 1 base to trimming and J lost 4 bases, with 8 bases between them. CDR3 nucleotides: TGTGCCAGCAGTGAATCCGGACCTTACAATGAGCAGTTCTTC. Translating gives CASSESGPYNEQFF.

The chain is built from TRBV4-1 and TRBJ1-1; possible D gene TRBD1, 6 bases. The CDR3 loop spans 17 amino acids. Trimming pared 1 base from V and 0 bases from J, leaving 15 bases between. Per the germline V gene, CDR1 is MGHRA and CDR2 is YSYEKL. The CDR3 loop is CASSQGGGGLMNTEAFF. In DNA, the CDR3 is TGCGCCAGCAGCCAAGGGGGAGGGGGATTGATGAACACTGAAGCTTTCTTT.

The V gene is TRBV14, the J gene TRBJ1-2, with TRBD1 matching over 9 bases. Germline lookup yields CDR1 SGHDN and CDR2 FVKESK. This CDR3 is built from 18 residues. V gave up 4 bases and J gave up 0 bases; unmatched junction bases: 12. In nucleotides, the CDR3 is TGTGCCAGCAGCCGATCCTGGACAGGGGTGGTGGCTAACTATGGCTACACCTTC. Translation gives CASSRSWTGVVANYGYTF.

The rearrangement joins TRBV18 to TRBJ2-7; D unresolved. Trimming left V 0 bases short and J 1 base short, with 10 bases between. CDR1 and CDR2 from the germline V gene are KGHSH and LQKENI. CDR3 length equals 15 residues. The CDR3 loop reads CASSPPRTDSYEQYF. CDR3 nucleotides: TGTGCCAGCTCACCACCTAGAACGGATTCCTACGAGCAGTACTTC. Full variable domain (missing parts from reference TRBV18 and TRBJ2-7): NAGVMQNPRHLVRRRGQEARLRCSPMKGHSHVYWYRQLPEEGLKFMVYLQKENIIDESGMPKERFSAEFPKEGPSILRIQQVVRGDSAAYFCASSPPRTDSYEQYFGPGTRLTVT.

This clone showed up just once. In nucleotides, the CDR3 is TGTGCCAGCAGTTTAAGTGGGGCGAGGTCCTACGAGCAGTACTTC. Its translation is CASSLSGARSYEQYF. The chain carries TRBV27 and TRBJ2-7, with D maybe TRBD1 (5 bases). The CDR3 consists of 15 residues. Per germline, CDR1 MNHEY and CDR2 SMNVEV (reference sequence). Trimming removed 2 bases at V and 1 base at J, with 12 bases between.

V is TRBV25-1 and J is TRBJ2-7; D uncertain. Germline loops: CDR1 MGHDK, CDR2 SYGVNS. The CDR3 has 14 amino acids. V gave up 4 bases and J gave up 3 bases, with 13 bases separating them. The CDR3 nucleotides read TGTGCCAGCAGTGCAGCGACTGATGACTACGAGCAGTACTTC. It yields the protein CASSAATDDYEQYF.

The chain couples TRBV6-5 to TRBJ2-1; 9 positions match TRBD2. The CDR3 extends over 15 amino acids. J gave up 5 bases and V 5 bases, and 7 bases lay outside the gene matches. The germline gives CDR1 MNHEY, CDR2 SVGAGI. The CDR3 DNA is TGTGCCAGCAGTATAGCGGGGGCTCGAAACAATGAGCAGTTCTTC. It specifies CASSIAGARNNEQFF.

Only one count was recorded for this clone. This chain joins TRBV11-2 and TRBJ1-3; no firm D call. Germline loops: CDR1 SGHAT, CDR2 FQNNGV. With 1 base removed from V and 0 bases from J, the gap between germline ends came to 10 bases. The CDR3 contains 16 residues. This chain's CDR3 is CASSLVLDGSGNTIYF. The CDR3 DNA reads TGTGCCAGCAGCTTAGTTCTGGATGGCTCTGGAAACACCATATATTTT.

The V gene is TRBV7-3, the J gene TRBJ2-6; D is uncertain. The CDR3 is made up of 15 amino acids. Trimming took off 5 bases at V and 0 bases at J, with 8 bases between the two ends. Germline V gives CDR1 SGHTA, CDR2 FQGTGA. The CDR3 spells CASSPYSSGANVLTF. In DNA, the CDR3 is TGTGCCAGCAGCCCGTACAGCTCTGGGGCCAACGTCCTGACTTTC.

This clone was observed a few times. The chain's CDR3 is CASTQGSSSYNEQFF. CDR3 DNA: TGTGCCAGCACCCAGGGGAGTAGCTCCTACAATGAGCAGTTCTTC. This rearrangement joins TRBV9 to TRBJ2-1, with D possibly being TRBD1 (6 bases). The ends were cut back, 6 bases at V and 0 bases at J, with 13 bases in the middle. The CDR3 length is 15 residues. Germline CDR1 SGDLS, CDR2 YYNGEE.

The rearrangement links TRBV2 to TRBJ2-3; D is unclear. The CDR3 length is 12 residues. Trimming stripped 5 bases from V and 2 bases from J, with 5 bases between. Looked up from germline, CDR1 is SNHLY and CDR2 is FYNNEI. The CDR3 sequence is CASSINTDTQYF. Written as DNA, the CDR3 is TGTGCCAGCAGTATTAACACAGATACGCAGTATTTT.

This rearrangement joins TRBV7-6 to TRBJ2-1; 10 nucleotides match TRBD2. The germline V gene encodes CDR1 SGHVS and CDR2 FNYEAQ. This CDR3 region has 16 residues. Trimming at V came to 3 bases and at J to 4 bases, leaving 6 bases not matched to a gene. CDR3 sequence: CASSFGGLAVYNEQFF. The CDR3 DNA sequence: TGTGCCAGCAGCTTCGGTGGACTAGCGGTTTACAATGAGCAGTTCTTC.

The rearrangement links TRBV27 to TRBJ2-7; the D is unclear. Trimming left V 3 bases short and J 0 bases short, with 9 bases between. The CDR3 is 14 amino acids. The V gene's germline CDR1 is MNHEY and CDR2 SMNVEV (reference sequence). This chain's CDR3 is CASSLSQNSYEQYF. Here the CDR3 DNA reads TGTGCCAGCAGTTTGAGTCAAAACTCCTACGAGCAGTACTTC.